The clone carrying this T cell receptor beta chain came up many times. Its cognate antigen is unknown. TCR beta CDR3 regions were amplified from RNA transcripts. TCR CDR3 regions were first amplified by RT-PCR with HTBI primers. MiXCR, run by TCRdb on the multiplex PCR reads, gives a single entry per CDR3 protein. The repertoire holds a few hundred thousand distinct CDR3 sequences, with about 14% as singletons. The data belong to a study of T cells in Graves' hyperthyroidism and ophthalmopathy. Study-level findings and limits: Appearing also in blood were most of the thyroid clonotypes expanded above 0.001.

Looked up from germline, CDR1 is MNHNS and CDR2 is SASEGT. V lost 7 bases, J lost 0 bases, and 11 bases stayed unmatched. The CDR3 contains 17 residues. The study left out patients who had uncontrolled infection, other autoimmune disease, pregnancy or lactation. The sequenced sample was blood. The TCR originated in a woman in her 30s with Graves' hyperthyroidism that later progressed to Graves' ophthalmopathy. The J gene is TRBJ2-1, the V gene TRBV6-1; 8 nucleotides align to TRBD1. This CDR3 is CASTRRQGSSSYNEQFF. The CDR3 region has the DNA TGTGCCAGCACCCGCCGACAGGGGTCGAGCTCCTACAATGAGCAGTTCTTC.